This section outlines one T cell receptor (beta chain) sequence together with its context. Its antigen is not identified. A much more abundant neighbour one base away suggests this may be a read error. Tregs were sorted as CD4+CD25+CD127-/low cells. Full-length variable regions came from constant-region reverse primers plus semi-nested Nested Universal Primer A PCR. TCRdb re-derived calls from the 5' RACE reads in MiXCR, one entry per CDR3 protein. The table lists over 45,000 distinct CDR3 sequences, 26% of them singletons. V lost 5 bases, J lost 9 bases, and 14 bases lay in between. CDR3 length: 12 amino acids. Germline V lookup: CDR1 SGHTA, CDR2 FQGNSA. Study observations and caveats: Tumor Treg TCRs overlapped most with tumor naive CD4+ cells. In terms of TCR gene usage, tumor memory CD4+ T cells clustered together with blood and lymph node memory CD4+ cells, as well as with lymph node naive CD4+ cells.

Sequencing was done on a sample of tumor-infiltrating Tregs sorted from the breast tumor. The origin of this receptor is a female donor with breast cancer. The chain is built from TRBV7-2 and TRBJ2-7; either TRBD1 or TRBD2 may fit D (5 bases each). In nucleotides, the CDR3 is TGTGCCAGCAGCCACAATCCGAGGGGGCAGTACTTC. It is translated as CASSHNPRGQYF.